This TCR beta chain stems from a study of blood T cell repertoires in COVID-19. Only in-frame clones appear in the TCRdb table, and some are missing; sequencing was by immunoSEQ multiplex PCR. The data hold approximately 220,000 clones, with 80% to 90% observed a single time. J lost 0 bases, V lost 4 bases, and 6 bases had no gene match. The CDR3 totals 15 residues. The germline CDR1 and CDR2 sequences are MDHEN and SYDVKM. This chain uses TRBV28 with TRBJ2-7, with 7 bases matching TRBD1. Sample: PBMCs or T cells enriched from blood (not recorded which). The sequence came from a woman aged 18-29 years in a cohort exposed to, infected with or recovered from COVID-19 (not recorded which). CDR3: CASSSSGTVSYEQYF. As DNA, the CDR3 is TGTGCCAGCAGTTCCTCCGGGACAGTCTCCTACGAGCAGTACTTC.